The clone carrying this TCR beta chain was counted only a few times. This sample stems from a study of T-cell reconstitution after alpha-beta-depleted transplantation in children. This CDR3 is 14 amino acids long. V gave up 6 bases and J gave up 7 bases, with 16 bases separating them. This sample's TCRbeta library carried unique molecular identifier barcodes. TCRdb processed the PCR reads anew with MiXCR; each CDR3 protein has one entry. The sample has hundreds of thousands of distinct CDR3 sequences; 12% are singletons. The clonotype comes from a human donor who donated a stem cell graft to a child with combined immunodeficiency. The source material was PBMCs from the stem cell graft donor, sampled from the stem cell graft. The chain is built from TRBV12-3 or TRBV12-4 and TRBJ2-1; D perhaps matches TRBD2 (7 bases). DNA for the CDR3: TGTGCCAGCAGCCCCGGGGGGCCGGGTAATGAGCAGTTCTTC. This codes for CASSPGGPGNEQFF.